The 19 T cell receptor beta chains given below trace back to one sample, sequenced in a study of long-term antiretroviral therapy in people with HIV. Samples were assayed with immunoSEQ v3.0 at survey level. Some clones are missing from TCRdb's copy, which holds only in-frame ones; the method was immunoSEQ multiplex PCR. The sample contains 20,000 to 30,000 clones, roughly 78% of which appear only once. The sequencing used unsorted PBMCs, collected 1.2 years after starting antiretroviral therapy. The receptors shown here come from a woman aged 40 to 50 with HIV.

The rearrangement joins TRBV19 to TRBJ2-7; 10 bases are shared with TRBD1. The CDR3 extends over 13 amino acids. The V segment lost 10 bases and the J segment 2 bases; nucleotides outside the gene matches: 5. Per the germline V gene, CDR1 is LNHDA and CDR2 is SQIVND (reference sequence). The CDR3 sequence is CATRGTGAYEQYF. The CDR3 DNA reads as TGTGCCACCCGCGGGACAGGGGCCTACGAGCAGTACTTC.

The chain employs TRBV18 and TRBJ2-7; D unresolved. V was trimmed by 3 bases and J by 3 bases, leaving 3 bases between them. In germline, CDR1 is KGHSH, CDR2 LQKENI. The CDR3 runs 11 residues. CDR3 sequence: CASSPNYEQYF. The DNA for the CDR3 is TGTGCCAGCTCACCTAACTACGAGCAGTACTTC.

This clone was detected only a few times. This chain links TRBV19 with TRBJ1-5; the match to TRBD1 covers 7 bases. The CDR3 totals 17 residues. The J segment lost 4 bases and the V segment lost 4 bases, leaving 13 bases of the junction unmatched. Germline V lookup: CDR1 LNHDA, CDR2 SQIVND (reference sequence). CDR3 sequence reads: CASSRRKTGWKNQPQHF. CDR3 bases: TGTGCCAGTAGTAGGAGGAAGACAGGGTGGAAAAATCAGCCCCAGCATTTT. Looking up the rest from reference TRBV19 and TRBJ1-5 gives the full variable domain: DGGITQSPKYLFRKEGQNVTLSCEQNLNHDAMYWYRQDPGQGLRLIYYSQIVNDFQKGDIAEGYSVSREKKESFPLTVTSAQKNPTAFYLCASSRRKTGWKNQPQHFGDGTRLSIL.

The V call is TRBV5-4, the J call TRBJ1-1; D is perhaps TRBD1 (6 bases). V shed 0 bases and J shed 1 base, with 7 bases lying between them. Germline lookup yields CDR1 SGHNT and CDR2 YYREEE (reference sequence). This CDR3 region has 14 residues. The CDR3 protein is CASSLGQANTEAFF. The CDR3, as DNA: TGTGCCAGCAGCTTGGGACAGGCGAACACTGAAGCTTTCTTT. Combining the CDR3 with reference TRBV5-4 and TRBJ1-1 gives the whole variable domain ETGVTQSPTHLIKTRGQQVTLRCSSQSGHNTVSWYQQALGQGPQFIFQYYREEENGRGNFPPRFSGLQFPNYSSELNVNALELDDSALYLCASSLGQANTEAFFGQGTRLTVV.

The rearrangement uses TRBV4-3 and TRBJ1-4; 7 nucleotides line up with TRBD1. The CDR3 length is 16 residues. Per germline, CDR1 LGHNA and CDR2 YSLEER. Trimming removed 0 bases from V and 7 bases from J; junction bases left unmatched: 8. The CDR3 spells CASSQDRGRVGEKLFF. In DNA, the CDR3 is TGCGCCAGCAGCCAAGATAGGGGGCGAGTGGGTGAAAAACTGTTTTTT.

The chain is built from TRBV5-1 and TRBJ2-2; D is unresolved. The CDR3 has 11 amino acids. Germline V gene sequence: CDR1 SGHRS, CDR2 YFSETQ. Trimming pared 8 bases from V and 7 bases from J, leaving 9 bases between. The CDR3 nucleotides read TGCGCCAGTTATTTGGGCGGGGAGCTGTTTTTT. The encoded protein is CASYLGGELFF.

The gene calls are TRBV6-5 and TRBJ2-7, with 10 bases fitting TRBD2. V gave up 5 bases and J gave up 1 base; unmatched junction bases: 2. Per germline, CDR1 MNHEY and CDR2 SVGAGI. The CDR3 contains 14 residues. CDR3 coding DNA: TGTGCCAGCAGTACGGGACTAGCGTCCTACGAGCAGTACTTC. This translates into CASSTGLASYEQYF.

The chain is built from TRBV29-1 and TRBJ1-1, with D possibly TRBD1 on 5 matching bases. CDR3 length equals 16 residues. Germline V gene lookup returns CDR1 SQVTM and CDR2 ANQGSEA. V was trimmed by 2 bases and J by 0 bases, leaving 16 bases between them. The CDR3 reads CSVERGAGTMNTEAFF. The CDR3 nucleotides read TGCAGCGTTGAACGCGGGGCAGGGACCATGAACACTGAAGCTTTCTTT.

The genes are TRBV11-2 and TRBJ2-3, with a possible D match to TRBD1 (6 bases). Germline V lookup: CDR1 SGHAT, CDR2 FQNNGV. This CDR3 contains 14 residues. Trimming pared 2 bases from V and 6 bases from J, leaving 12 bases between. CDR3 sequence: CASSLLGASDTQYF. The CDR3 DNA is TGTGCCAGCAGCTTATTGGGGGCGTCTGATACGCAGTATTTT.

This chain links TRBV11-3 with TRBJ2-7; no definite D call. With 4 bases removed from V and 3 bases from J, the gap between germline ends came to 4 bases. Germline V gene sequence: CDR1 SGHNT, CDR2 YENEEA. This CDR3 comprises 11 residues. The CDR3 sequence is CASSSDYEQYF. CDR3 nucleotide sequence: TGTGCCAGCAGCTCGGACTACGAGCAGTACTTC. The full variable domain, in which reference TRBV11-3 and TRBJ2-7 provide the parts outside the CDR3, is EAGVVQSPRYKIIEKKQPVAFWCNPISGHNTLYWYLQNLGQGPELLIRYENEEAVDDSQLPKDRFSAERLKGVDSTLKIQPAELGDSAVYLCASSSDYEQYFGPGTRLTVT.

The chain uses TRBV25-1 and TRBJ2-7, with D perhaps TRBD1 (6 bases). The CDR3 has 13 residues. Germline V gene lookup returns CDR1 MGHDK and CDR2 SYGVNS. Trimming took 5 bases from V and 0 from J, leaving 8 bases between them. CDR3 residues: CASSSGVSYEQYF. CDR3 in DNA: TGTGCCAGCAGTTCAGGGGTCTCCTACGAGCAGTACTTC.

The chain recombines TRBV6-5 with TRBJ1-2, with 10 bases lining up with TRBD1. This CDR3 comprises 13 residues. Per germline, CDR1 MNHEY and CDR2 SVGAGI. J was trimmed by 7 bases and V by 6 bases; bases with no gene match: 5. CDR3 in amino acids: CASSRQGAGGYTF. CDR3 coding DNA: TGTGCCAGCAGCCGACAGGGGGCAGGTGGCTACACCTTC.

The chain is built from TRBV11-3 and TRBJ1-4, with TRBD1 identical over 9 bases. CDR3 length: 15 residues. V dropped 3 bases and J dropped 6; count of bases not matched to a gene: 5. Germline V gene lookup returns CDR1 SGHNT and CDR2 YENEEA. CDR3 bases: TGTGCCAGCAGCTTGGGGGACAGGGAATATGAAAAACTGTTTTTT. Residues: CASSLGDREYEKLFF.

The chain combines TRBV10-3 with TRBJ2-1, with D perhaps TRBD2 (6 bases). V was cut by 0 bases and J by 6 bases, with 15 bases left in between. CDR1 and CDR2 (germline): ENHRY, SYGVKD. There are 16 residues in the CDR3. CDR3 nucleotides: TGTGCCATCAGTGAGTCGAAGGGTGTGGGGGGCAATGAGCAGTTCTTC. Translating it yields CAISESKGVGGNEQFF.

The chain combines TRBV5-6 with TRBJ2-7; 7 bases match TRBD1. CDR1 and CDR2 (germline): SGHDT, YYEEEE. V was pared by 6 bases and J by 3 bases, with 6 bases of the junction left unmatched. The CDR3 sequence is 13 residues long. This CDR3 is CASTAYRGYEQYF. DNA for the CDR3: TGTGCCAGCACCGCTTACAGGGGCTACGAGCAGTACTTC.

The V and J genes are TRBV9 and TRBJ2-1; 13 bases map to TRBD2. The trim removed 4 bases at V and 7 bases at J, leaving 14 bases unmatched. The CDR3 contains 18 residues. The germline gives CDR1 SGDLS, CDR2 YYNGEE. For the CDR3, the DNA is TGTGCCAGCAGCTTAACTGGACTAGCGGGGGATGTTCTGAATGAGCAGTTCTTC. This translates into CASSLTGLAGDVLNEQFF.

The chain has TRBV5-4 and TRBJ1-2; TRBD1 might be the D (5 bases). The CDR3 consists of 13 residues. Trimming removed 4 bases at V and 8 bases at J, with 15 bases between. The germline gives CDR1 SGHNT, CDR2 YYREEE (reference sequence). The chain's CDR3 is CASSGTPSYGYTF. For the CDR3, the DNA is TGTGCCAGCAGCGGGACCCCATCCTACGGCTACACCTTC.

The rearrangement joins TRBV7-6 to TRBJ2-7, with 10 bases identical to TRBD2. The V and J ends lost 5 bases and 5 bases, in that order; junction bases with no gene match: 9. The CDR3 extends over 15 amino acids. Germline CDR1 SGHVS, CDR2 FNYEAQ. The CDR3 is CASSRQAGGPNEQYF. In DNA, the CDR3 is TGTGCCAGCAGCCGGCAAGCGGGAGGGCCAAACGAGCAGTACTTC.

On this clone itself: Germline and junction disagree at one end, which may indicate a read error. The V and J genes are TRBV25-1 and TRBJ2-1; no clear D gene. Germline V gene lookup returns CDR1 MGHDK and CDR2 SYGVNS. This CDR3 is built from 11 residues. This chain's CDR3 is CASSEVPVLVF. As DNA, the CDR3 is TGTGCCAGCAGTGAAGTTCCGGTTTTGGTCTTC.